Listed below are T cell receptor beta chains from one sample, sequenced in a study of cytomegalovirus exposure and HLA in healthy donors. Method: immunoSEQ multiplex PCR; TCRdb's copy keeps in-frame clones and lacks some. The sample comprises some 180,000 clones, 77% of which are singletons, and roughly 3.5% rests with the top ten. Sequencing input: PBMCs. The receptors here all came from a woman in her sixties in good health and CMV-seropositive. Both conserved end residues are part of each CDR3. A D gene is named only where the DNA matches it firmly. Not every row has a clone size; where given, it reads once, few, many or a size class.

D gene,clone size,J gene,V gene,CDR3 protein,CDR3 DNA
TRBD2,-,TRBJ2-7,TRBV6-6,CASSYSAASGSHQHF,TGTGCCAGCAGTTACTCTGCGGCTAGCGGGAGCCATCAGCACTTC
-,-,TRBJ1-2,TRBV9,CASSAEGDYGYTF,TGTGCCAGCAGCGCGGAAGGGGACTATGGCTACACCTTC
-,-,TRBJ1-1,TRBV9,CASSTLTANTEAFF,TGTGCCAGCAGCACTCTGACAGCGAACACTGAAGCTTTCTTT
-,-,TRBJ2-7,TRBV7-2,CASRSGPTYEQYF,TGTGCCAGCAGAAGCGGTCCGACCTACGAGCAGTACTTC
-,-,TRBJ1-6,TRBV11-1,CASSFRGNNSPLHF,TGTGCCAGCAGCTTTCGAGGGAATAATTCACCCCTCCACTTT
-,-,TRBJ1-2,TRBV4-1,CASSLLDSYGYTF,TGCGCCAGCAGCCTCCTGGACTCCTATGGCTACACCTTC
-,-,TRBJ1-5,TRBV6-5,CASRRTGNQPQHF,TGTGCCAGCAGGAGGACAGGCAATCAGCCCCAGCATTTT
-,-,TRBJ2-1,TRBV15,CATSSWASYNEQFF,TGTGCCACCAGCAGCTGGGCTTCATACAATGAGCAGTTCTTC
-,-,TRBJ2-2,TRBV7-6,CASSLSQGGELFF,TGTGCCAGCAGCTTAAGTCAGGGCGGGGAGCTGTTTTTT
-,-,TRBJ1-6,TRBV28,CASSPPAGRNSPLHF,TGTGCCAGCAGCCCCCCGGCAGGGCGGAATTCACCCCTCCACTTT
TRBD2,-,TRBJ2-3,TRBV9,CASSVEFSGGTDTQYF,TGTGCCAGCAGCGTAGAGTTTAGCGGGGGCACAGATACGCAGTATTTT
TRBD2,-,TRBJ2-3,TRBV4-1,CASSQDPLAGSYTDTQYF,TGCGCCAGCAGCCAAGATCCACTAGCGGGGTCCTACACAGATACGCAGTATTTT
-,-,TRBJ2-7,TRBV9,CASSPDSRSYEQYF,TGTGCCAGCAGCCCTGACAGTCGCTCCTACGAGCAGTACTTC
-,few,TRBJ1-4,TRBV6-5,CASTSRGSNEKLFF,TGTGCCAGCACCAGCAGGGGATCTAATGAAAAACTGTTTTTT